This TCR beta chain stems from a study of T cell responses to AZD1222 COVID-19 vaccine. This CDR3 has 13 amino acids. Trimming took 4 bases from V and 6 from J, leaving 13 bases between them. The germline CDR1 and CDR2 sequences are SGHTA and FQGNSA. Libraries were prepared by immunoSEQ multiplex PCR; TCRdb keeps only in-frame clonotypes and omits some of them. Among some 150,000 clones listed, 85% to 95% were seen once. The J gene is TRBJ2-7, the V gene TRBV7-2; D may correspond to TRBD1 or TRBD2 (5 bases each). The clonotype originates from an adult in good health. The sequenced sample was peripheral blood, obtained on day 0 of AZD1222 vaccination. CDR3: CASSSSHGTEQYF. CDR3 in DNA: TGTGCCAGCAGCTCCTCCCACGGGACCGAGCAGTACTTC.